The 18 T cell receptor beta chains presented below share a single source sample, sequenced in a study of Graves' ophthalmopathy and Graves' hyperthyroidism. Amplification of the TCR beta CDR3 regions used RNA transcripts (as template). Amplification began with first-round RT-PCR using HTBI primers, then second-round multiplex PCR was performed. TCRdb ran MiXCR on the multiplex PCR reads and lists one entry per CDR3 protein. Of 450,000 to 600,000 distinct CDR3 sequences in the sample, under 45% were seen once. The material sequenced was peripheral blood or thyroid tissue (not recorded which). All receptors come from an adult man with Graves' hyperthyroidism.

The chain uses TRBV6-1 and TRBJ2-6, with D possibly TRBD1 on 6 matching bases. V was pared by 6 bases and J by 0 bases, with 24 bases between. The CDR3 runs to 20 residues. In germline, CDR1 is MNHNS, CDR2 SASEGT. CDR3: CASRPTHLGTLNSGANVLTF. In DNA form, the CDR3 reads TGTGCCAGCAGGCCTACCCACTTGGGGACACTCAACTCTGGGGCCAACGTCCTGACTTTC.

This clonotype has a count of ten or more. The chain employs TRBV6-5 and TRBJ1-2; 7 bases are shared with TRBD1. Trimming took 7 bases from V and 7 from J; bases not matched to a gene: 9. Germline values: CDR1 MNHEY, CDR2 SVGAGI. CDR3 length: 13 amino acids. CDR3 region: CASNKQGIGGYTF. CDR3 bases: TGTGCCAGCAACAAACAGGGGATCGGTGGCTACACCTTC.

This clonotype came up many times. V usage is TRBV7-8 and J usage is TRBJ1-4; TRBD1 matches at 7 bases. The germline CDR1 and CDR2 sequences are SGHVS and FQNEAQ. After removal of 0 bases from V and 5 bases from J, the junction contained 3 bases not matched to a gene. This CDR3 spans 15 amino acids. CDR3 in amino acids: CASSLAPTGNEKLFF. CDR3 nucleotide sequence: TGTGCCAGCAGCTTAGCCCCGACAGGGAATGAAAAACTGTTTTTT.

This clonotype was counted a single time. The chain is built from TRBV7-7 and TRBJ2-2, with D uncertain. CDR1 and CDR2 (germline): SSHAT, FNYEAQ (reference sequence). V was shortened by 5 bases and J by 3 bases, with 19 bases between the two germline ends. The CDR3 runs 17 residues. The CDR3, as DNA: TGTGCCAGCAGCCAAGCTCAAGGCTGGGTGGACACCGGGGAGCTGTTTTTT. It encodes CASSQAQGWVDTGELFF.

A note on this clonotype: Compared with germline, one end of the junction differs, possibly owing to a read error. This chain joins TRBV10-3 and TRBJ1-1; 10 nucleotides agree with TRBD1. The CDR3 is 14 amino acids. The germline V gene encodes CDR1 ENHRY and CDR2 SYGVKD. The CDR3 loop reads CALSAGTGVTEAFF. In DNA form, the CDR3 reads TGTGCCCTCAGCGCCGGGACAGGGGTGACTGAAGCTTTCTTT.

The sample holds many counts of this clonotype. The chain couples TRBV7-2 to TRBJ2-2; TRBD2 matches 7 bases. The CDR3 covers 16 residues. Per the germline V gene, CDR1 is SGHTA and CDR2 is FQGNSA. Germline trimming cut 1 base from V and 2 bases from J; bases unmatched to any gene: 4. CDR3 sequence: CASSLGASGNTGELFF. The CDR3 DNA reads TGTGCCAGCAGCTTAGGGGCTAGCGGAAACACCGGGGAGCTGTTTTTT. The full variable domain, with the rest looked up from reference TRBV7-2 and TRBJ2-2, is GAGVSQSPSNKVTEKGKDVELRCDPISGHTALYWYRQSLGQGLEFLIYFQGNSAPDKSGLPSDRFSAERTGGSVSTLTIQRTQQEDSAVYLCASSLGASGNTGELFFGEGSRLTVL.

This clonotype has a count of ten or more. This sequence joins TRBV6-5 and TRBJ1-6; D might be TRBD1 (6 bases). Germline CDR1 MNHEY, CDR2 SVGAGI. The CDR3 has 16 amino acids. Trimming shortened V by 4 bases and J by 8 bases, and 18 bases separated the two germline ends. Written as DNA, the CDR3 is TGTGCCAGCAGTTCCAACAGGGCCACTAGGGATTCACCCCTCCACTTT. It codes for CASSSNRATRDSPLHF.

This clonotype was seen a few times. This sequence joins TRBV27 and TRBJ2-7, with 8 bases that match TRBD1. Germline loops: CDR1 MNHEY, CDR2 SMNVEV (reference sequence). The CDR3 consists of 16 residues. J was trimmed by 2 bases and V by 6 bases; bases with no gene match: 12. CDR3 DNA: TGTGCCAGCAGGAGAGACCAGGGGGCCCCGGCCTACGAGCAGTACTTC. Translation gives CASRRDQGAPAYEQYF.

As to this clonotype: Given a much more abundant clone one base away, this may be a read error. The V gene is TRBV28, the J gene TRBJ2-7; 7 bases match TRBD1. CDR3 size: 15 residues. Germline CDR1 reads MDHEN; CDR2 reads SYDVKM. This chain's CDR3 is CASSLTGQDTYERYF. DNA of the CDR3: TGTGCCAGCAGTTTAACAGGACAGGACACCTACGAGCGGTACTTC.

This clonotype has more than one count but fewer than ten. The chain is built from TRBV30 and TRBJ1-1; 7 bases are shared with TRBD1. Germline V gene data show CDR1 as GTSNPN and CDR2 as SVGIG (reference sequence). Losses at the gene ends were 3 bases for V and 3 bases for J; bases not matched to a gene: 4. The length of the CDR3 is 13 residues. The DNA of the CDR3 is TGTGCCTGGAGGACAGGGCGAGACACTGAAGCTTTCTTT. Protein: CAWRTGRDTEAFF.

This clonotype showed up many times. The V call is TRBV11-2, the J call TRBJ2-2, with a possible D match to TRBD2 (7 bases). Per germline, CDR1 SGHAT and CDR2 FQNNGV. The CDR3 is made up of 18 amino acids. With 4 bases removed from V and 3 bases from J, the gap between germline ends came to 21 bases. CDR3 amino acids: CASSSGEGAGADTGELFF. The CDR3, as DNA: TGTGCCAGCAGCTCTGGGGAAGGTGCGGGGGCGGACACCGGGGAGCTGTTTTTT.

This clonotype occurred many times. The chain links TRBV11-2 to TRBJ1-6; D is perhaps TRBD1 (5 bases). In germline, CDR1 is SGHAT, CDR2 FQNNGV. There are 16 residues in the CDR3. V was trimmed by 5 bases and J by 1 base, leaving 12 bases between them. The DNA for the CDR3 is TGTGCCAGCAGCCACGTTGACAGTTCCTATAATTCACCCCTCCACTTT. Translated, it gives CASSHVDSSYNSPLHF.

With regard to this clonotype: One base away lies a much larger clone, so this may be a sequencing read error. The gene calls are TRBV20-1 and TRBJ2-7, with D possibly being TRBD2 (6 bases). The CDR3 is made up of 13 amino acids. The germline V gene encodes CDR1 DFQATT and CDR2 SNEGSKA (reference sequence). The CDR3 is CSARERGSYAQYF. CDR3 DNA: TGCAGTGCTAGAGAACGGGGGTCCTACGCGCAGTACTTC.

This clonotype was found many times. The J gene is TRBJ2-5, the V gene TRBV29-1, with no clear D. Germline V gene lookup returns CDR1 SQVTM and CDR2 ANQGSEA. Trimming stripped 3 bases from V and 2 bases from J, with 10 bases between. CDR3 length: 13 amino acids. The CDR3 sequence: CSVDRENQETQYF. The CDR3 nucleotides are TGCAGCGTTGATAGGGAAAATCAAGAGACCCAGTACTTC.

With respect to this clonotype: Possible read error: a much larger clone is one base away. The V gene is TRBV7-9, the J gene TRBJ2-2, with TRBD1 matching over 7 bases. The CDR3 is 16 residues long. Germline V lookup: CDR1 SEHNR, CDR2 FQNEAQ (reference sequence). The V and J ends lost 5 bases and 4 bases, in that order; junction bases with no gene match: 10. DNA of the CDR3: TGTGCCAGCAGCCCTTCCCGGGACAGAGCCACCGGGGAGCTGTTTTTT. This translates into CASSPSRDRATGELFF.

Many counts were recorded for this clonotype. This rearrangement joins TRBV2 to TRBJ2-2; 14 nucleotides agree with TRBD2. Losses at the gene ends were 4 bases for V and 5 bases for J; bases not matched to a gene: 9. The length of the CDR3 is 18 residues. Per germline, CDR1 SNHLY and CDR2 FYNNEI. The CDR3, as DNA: TGTGCCAGCAGTGCTTCCGGACTAGCGGGAGGTGGGACCGGGGAGCTGTTTTTT. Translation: CASSASGLAGGGTGELFF.

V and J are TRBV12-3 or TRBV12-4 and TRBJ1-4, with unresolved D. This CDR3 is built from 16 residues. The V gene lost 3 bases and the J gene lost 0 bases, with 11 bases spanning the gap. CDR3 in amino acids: CASSFSSSATNEKLFF. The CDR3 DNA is TGTGCCAGCAGTTTTTCATCCAGTGCAACTAATGAAAAACTGTTTTTT.

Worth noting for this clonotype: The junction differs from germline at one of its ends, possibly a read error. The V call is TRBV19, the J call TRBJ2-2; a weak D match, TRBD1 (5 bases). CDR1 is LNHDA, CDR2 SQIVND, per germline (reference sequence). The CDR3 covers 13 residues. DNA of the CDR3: TGTGCCAGTAGTGTGGGGCTAGACAATGAGCAGTTTTTT. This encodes CASSVGLDNEQFF.